This is a list of T cell receptor beta chains from one sample in a study of Tregs in tolerant kidney transplant recipients. TCRdb's copy holds only in-frame clones and misses some; the assay was immunoSEQ multiplex PCR. The profile shows around 85,000 clones, less than 95% of them singletons. This sample comprised Tregs from blood, obtained before the transplant. These receptors came from a human donor who received a combined kidney and bone marrow transplant. Each CDR3 is given with its conserved first and last residue. D genes are given only for firm matches. Not every row has a clone size; where given, it reads once, few, many or a size class.

D gene: TRBD1
J gene: TRBJ1-4
V gene: TRBV5-4
clone size: .
CDR3 protein: CASSQREGTGDEKLFF
CDR3 DNA: TGTGCCAGCAGCCAACGAGAGGGGACAGGGGACGAAAAACTGTTTTTT

D gene: .
J gene: TRBJ1-6
V gene: TRBV11-2
clone size: .
CDR3 protein: CASSLYSVSPLHF
CDR3 DNA: TGTGCCAGCAGCTTATACAGTGTTTCACCCCTCCACTTT

D gene: TRBD2
J gene: TRBJ2-5
V gene: TRBV5-4
clone size: .
CDR3 protein: CASSLGLAGGWETQYF
CDR3 DNA: TGTGCCAGCAGCCTAGGACTAGCGGGAGGGTGGGAGACCCAGTACTTC

D gene: TRBD1
J gene: TRBJ2-2
V gene: TRBV4-2
clone size: .
CDR3 protein: CASSPSGTGGTGELFF
CDR3 DNA: TGTGCCAGCAGCCCAAGTGGGACAGGGGGAACCGGGGAGCTGTTTTTT

D gene: .
J gene: TRBJ1-1
V gene: TRBV5-3
clone size: once
CDR3 protein: CARSLEAQGLGTEAFF
CDR3 DNA: TGTGCCAGAAGCTTGGAGGCTCAGGGGCTGGGCACTGAAGCTTTCTTT

D gene: .
J gene: TRBJ1-1
V gene: TRBV6-5
clone size: .
CDR3 protein: CASSYSGNYNTEAFF
CDR3 DNA: TGTGCCAGCAGTTACTCAGGGAATTATAACACTGAAGCTTTCTTT

D gene: TRBD2
J gene: TRBJ2-3
V gene: TRBV9
clone size: once
CDR3 protein: CASSVGARLASSDTQYF
CDR3 DNA: TGTGCCAGCAGCGTAGGTGCCCGACTAGCGTCGTCTGATACGCAGTATTTT

D gene: .
J gene: TRBJ1-5
V gene: TRBV18
clone size: .
CDR3 protein: CASSPRPGDGNQPQHF
CDR3 DNA: TGTGCCAGCTCACCGAGACCGGGGGATGGCAATCAGCCCCAGCATTTT

D gene: .
J gene: TRBJ1-5
V gene: TRBV4-1
clone size: .
CDR3 protein: CASSQVAGRRNQPQHF
CDR3 DNA: TGCGCCAGCAGCCAAGTCGCAGGGAGGCGCAATCAGCCCCAGCATTTT

D gene: .
J gene: TRBJ2-2
V gene: TRBV19
clone size: once
CDR3 protein: CASSISGNTGELFF
CDR3 DNA: TGTGCCAGTAGTATATCAGGGAACACCGGGGAGCTGTTTTTT

D gene: TRBD2
J gene: TRBJ2-1
V gene: TRBV2
clone size: .
CDR3 protein: CASRGLLRGGNEQFF
CDR3 DNA: TGTGCCAGCAGGGGACTTCTCCGCGGGGGCAATGAGCAGTTCTTC

D gene: TRBD1
J gene: TRBJ2-7
V gene: TRBV28
clone size: .
CDR3 protein: CASSLLGTGTHEQYF
CDR3 DNA: TGTGCCAGCAGTTTATTGGGGACAGGGACCCACGAGCAGTACTTC

D gene: TRBD2
J gene: TRBJ2-7
V gene: TRBV5-1
clone size: .
CDR3 protein: CASSLDGGGVEQYF
CDR3 DNA: TGCGCCAGCAGCTTGGACGGGGGAGGGGTCGAGCAGTACTTC

D gene: .
J gene: TRBJ2-7
V gene: TRBV6-6
clone size: .
CDR3 protein: CASSLGGPRYEQYF
CDR3 DNA: TGTGCCAGCAGTCTAGGGGGACCCCGGTACGAGCAGTACTTC

D gene: .
J gene: TRBJ1-1
V gene: TRBV10-1
clone size: .
CDR3 protein: CASSVGERATEAFF
CDR3 DNA: TGCGCCAGCAGTGTCGGGGAAAGGGCCACTGAAGCTTTCTTT

D gene: TRBD2
J gene: TRBJ2-1
V gene: TRBV7-2
clone size: .
CDR3 protein: CASSLESSGRAEQFF
CDR3 DNA: TGTGCCAGCAGCTTAGAGTCTAGCGGGAGGGCCGAGCAGTTCTTC

D gene: .
J gene: TRBJ2-7
V gene: TRBV2
clone size: once
CDR3 protein: CASTAGSYEQYF
CDR3 DNA: TGTGCCAGCACGGCGGGGTCCTACGAGCAGTACTTC

D gene: .
J gene: TRBJ2-2
V gene: TRBV28
clone size: .
CDR3 protein: CASSSSLFELFF
CDR3 DNA: TGTGCCAGCAGTTCCTCCCTCTTTGAGCTGTTTTTT

D gene: .
J gene: TRBJ2-6
V gene: TRBV11-1
clone size: .
CDR3 protein: CASSFLRGSGANVLTF
CDR3 DNA: TGTGCCAGCAGCTTTTTACGTGGATCTGGGGCCAACGTCCTGACTTTC

D gene: .
J gene: TRBJ2-7
V gene: TRBV13
clone size: .
CDR3 protein: CASSANRASYEQYF
CDR3 DNA: TGTGCCAGCAGCGCCAACCGGGCCTCCTACGAGCAGTACTTC

D gene: TRBD1
J gene: TRBJ2-2
V gene: TRBV7-9
clone size: .
CDR3 protein: CASSHPGTGMWSTGELFF
CDR3 DNA: TGTGCCAGCAGCCACCCCGGGACAGGGATGTGGTCCACCGGGGAGCTGTTTTTT

D gene: TRBD2
J gene: TRBJ2-6
V gene: TRBV28
clone size: .
CDR3 protein: CASSSTSGSPSGANVLTF
CDR3 DNA: TGTGCCAGCAGTTCAACTAGCGGGAGTCCTTCTGGGGCCAACGTCCTGACTTTC

D gene: .
J gene: TRBJ2-1
V gene: TRBV6-4
clone size: once
CDR3 protein: CASSDSSNSYNEQFF
CDR3 DNA: TGTGCCAGCAGTGACTCTTCCAACTCCTACAATGAGCAGTTCTTC

D gene: .
J gene: TRBJ2-3
V gene: TRBV5-1
clone size: .
CDR3 protein: CASTTRGGHTDTQYF
CDR3 DNA: TGCGCCAGCACCACCAGAGGCGGACACACAGATACGCAGTATTTT

D gene: .
J gene: TRBJ2-4
V gene: TRBV5-6
clone size: .
CDR3 protein: CASSVRPGSLAKNIQYF
CDR3 DNA: TGTGCCAGCAGCGTACGGCCTGGATCCTTAGCCAAAAACATTCAGTACTTC

D gene: TRBD1
J gene: TRBJ2-7
V gene: TRBV7-2
clone size: .
CDR3 protein: CASSSLAGTGAYYEQYF
CDR3 DNA: TGTGCCAGCAGCTCACTTGCCGGGACAGGGGCTTATTACGAGCAGTACTTC

D gene: TRBD2
J gene: TRBJ2-1
V gene: TRBV7-3
clone size: .
CDR3 protein: CASSSGLAGNNEQFF
CDR3 DNA: TGTGCCAGCAGCTCGGGACTAGCGGGAAACAATGAGCAGTTCTTC

D gene: .
J gene: TRBJ2-1
V gene: TRBV4-2
clone size: .
CDR3 protein: CASSQEVKAVSYNEQFF
CDR3 DNA: TGTGCCAGCAGCCAAGAAGTGAAAGCGGTCTCCTACAATGAGCAGTTCTTC

D gene: .
J gene: TRBJ1-1
V gene: TRBV9
clone size: .
CDR3 protein: CASSELGTYTEAFF
CDR3 DNA: TGTGCCAGCAGCGAACTGGGAACCTACACTGAAGCTTTCTTT

D gene: TRBD2
J gene: TRBJ2-2
V gene: TRBV7-2
clone size: .
CDR3 protein: CASSLARISGTNTGELFF
CDR3 DNA: TGTGCCAGCAGCTTAGCGAGGATTAGCGGGACGAACACCGGGGAGCTGTTTTTT

D gene: .
J gene: TRBJ2-7
V gene: TRBV29-1
clone size: once
CDR3 protein: CSVTDRTYEQYF
CDR3 DNA: TGCAGCGTTACCGACAGGACCTACGAGCAGTACTTC

D gene: TRBD2
J gene: TRBJ2-1
V gene: TRBV19
clone size: .
CDR3 protein: CASKTSARYNEQFF
CDR3 DNA: TGTGCCAGTAAAACTAGCGCTCGCTACAATGAGCAGTTCTTC

D gene: TRBD1
J gene: TRBJ2-5
V gene: TRBV7-8
clone size: .
CDR3 protein: CAWGQGTGGQETQYF
CDR3 DNA: TGTGCCTGGGGCCAAGGGACAGGGGGCCAAGAGACCCAGTACTTC

D gene: TRBD1
J gene: TRBJ1-1
V gene: TRBV5-1
clone size: .
CDR3 protein: CASSSGQAARSTEAFF
CDR3 DNA: TGCGCCAGCAGCTCCGGACAGGCCGCAAGGAGCACTGAAGCTTTCTTT

D gene: TRBD1
J gene: TRBJ1-1
V gene: TRBV5-4
clone size: .
CDR3 protein: CASSMDRGGGTAEAFF
CDR3 DNA: TGTGCCAGCAGCATGGACAGGGGAGGGGGCACCGCTGAAGCTTTCTTT

D gene: TRBD2
J gene: TRBJ2-5
V gene: TRBV28
clone size: .
CDR3 protein: CASTTLDPGTINGETQYF
CDR3 DNA: TGTGCCAGCACTACCCTAGACCCCGGGACTATCAACGGAGAGACCCAGTACTTC

D gene: .
J gene: TRBJ2-7
V gene: TRBV11-2
clone size: .
CDR3 protein: CASSLARYSYEQYF
CDR3 DNA: TGTGCCAGCAGCTTAGCACGGTATTCCTACGAGCAGTACTTC

D gene: .
J gene: TRBJ1-1
V gene: TRBV30
clone size: once
CDR3 protein: CAWSVGGGGTEAFF
CDR3 DNA: TGTGCCTGGAGTGTAGGGGGTGGTGGCACTGAAGCTTTCTTT

D gene: .
J gene: TRBJ1-2
V gene: TRBV28
clone size: .
CDR3 protein: CASSLVTGIYGYTF
CDR3 DNA: TGTGCCAGCAGTTTGGTCACAGGGATCTATGGCTACACCTTC

D gene: .
J gene: TRBJ2-7
V gene: TRBV20-1
clone size: .
CDR3 protein: CSARGRYEQYF
CDR3 DNA: TGCAGTGCTAGAGGTCGCTACGAGCAGTACTTC

D gene: TRBD2
J gene: TRBJ2-1
V gene: TRBV27
clone size: .
CDR3 protein: CASRAWGSGGNEQFF
CDR3 DNA: TGTGCCAGCAGGGCCTGGGGTAGCGGGGGAAATGAGCAGTTCTTC

D gene: .
J gene: TRBJ1-4
V gene: TRBV19
clone size: few
CDR3 protein: CASKDSSATNEKLFF
CDR3 DNA: TGTGCCAGCAAGGACAGCAGTGCAACTAATGAAAAACTGTTTTTT

D gene: TRBD1
J gene: TRBJ2-5
V gene: TRBV4-1
clone size: .
CDR3 protein: CASSQEEGQGDQETQYF
CDR3 DNA: TGCGCCAGCAGCCAAGAAGAGGGACAGGGGGACCAAGAGACCCAGTACTTC

D gene: TRBD1
J gene: TRBJ2-3
V gene: TRBV25-1
clone size: .
CDR3 protein: CASSTGQVATDTQYF
CDR3 DNA: TGTGCCAGCAGTACCGGACAGGTTGCCACAGATACGCAGTATTTT

D gene: .
J gene: TRBJ1-1
V gene: TRBV7-6
clone size: .
CDR3 protein: CASSSGRNTEAFF
CDR3 DNA: TGTGCCAGCAGCTCCGGGAGGAACACTGAAGCTTTCTTT

D gene: .
J gene: TRBJ2-5
V gene: TRBV6-1
clone size: .
CDR3 protein: CASSAGRPQETQYF
CDR3 DNA: TGTGCCAGCAGTGCGGGACGGCCTCAAGAGACCCAGTACTTC

D gene: .
J gene: TRBJ2-3
V gene: TRBV19
clone size: .
CDR3 protein: CASSMRRSTDTQYF
CDR3 DNA: TGTGCCAGTAGTATGAGACGGAGCACAGATACGCAGTATTTT

D gene: TRBD2
J gene: TRBJ2-3
V gene: TRBV5-6
clone size: .
CDR3 protein: CASSFLTSGRVRDTQCF
CDR3 DNA: TGTGCCAGCAGCTTCCTGACTAGCGGGAGGGTAAGAGATACGCAGTGTTTT

D gene: TRBD1
J gene: TRBJ1-1
V gene: TRBV18
clone size: .
CDR3 protein: CASSPEQGVNTEAFF
CDR3 DNA: TGTGCCAGCTCACCCGAACAGGGGGTGAATACTGAAGCTTTCTTT

D gene: .
J gene: TRBJ2-1
V gene: TRBV18
clone size: .
CDR3 protein: CASSPYLTYNEQFF
CDR3 DNA: TGTGCCAGCTCACCCTACCTTACCTACAATGAGCAGTTCTTC

D gene: .
J gene: TRBJ2-7
V gene: TRBV5-1
clone size: .
CDR3 protein: CASSSGQSSYEQYF
CDR3 DNA: TGCGCCAGCAGCTCAGGACAGAGCTCCTACGAGCAGTACTTC

D gene: TRBD1
J gene: TRBJ2-7
V gene: TRBV19
clone size: .
CDR3 protein: CASTRTGTGTSYEQYF
CDR3 DNA: TGTGCCAGTACCCGCACCGGGACAGGAACTTCCTACGAGCAGTACTTC

D gene: .
J gene: TRBJ1-5
V gene: TRBV30
clone size: .
CDR3 protein: CAWSVRDQPQHF
CDR3 DNA: TGTGCCTGGAGTGTACGGGATCAGCCCCAGCATTTT

D gene: TRBD2
J gene: TRBJ2-1
V gene: TRBV2
clone size: .
CDR3 protein: CASRTSGKGNEQFF
CDR3 DNA: TGTGCCAGCAGAACTAGCGGGAAGGGGAATGAGCAGTTCTTC

D gene: TRBD2
J gene: TRBJ2-7
V gene: TRBV27
clone size: .
CDR3 protein: CASSSTSGRWYEQYF
CDR3 DNA: TGTGCCAGCAGTTCGACTAGCGGGAGATGGTACGAGCAGTACTTC

D gene: .
J gene: TRBJ1-3
V gene: TRBV5-1
clone size: .
CDR3 protein: CASSSGWGPSSGNTIYF
CDR3 DNA: TGCGCCAGCAGCTCGGGTTGGGGACCCAGCTCTGGAAACACCATATATTTT

D gene: TRBD1
J gene: TRBJ2-7
V gene: TRBV5-6
clone size: .
CDR3 protein: CASSWDRGYEQYF
CDR3 DNA: TGTGCCAGCAGCTGGGACAGGGGGTACGAGCAGTACTTC

D gene: TRBD1
J gene: TRBJ2-7
V gene: TRBV6-1
clone size: .
CDR3 protein: CASIKGQGSYEQYF
CDR3 DNA: TGTGCCAGCATAAAGGGACAGGGTTCCTACGAGCAGTACTTC

D gene: TRBD1
J gene: TRBJ2-7
V gene: TRBV28
clone size: .
CDR3 protein: CASQPAGGIGYEQYF
CDR3 DNA: TGTGCCAGCCAACCAGCAGGGGGCATAGGTTACGAGCAGTACTTC